These T cell receptor beta chains were read from a single sample in a study of identical twins. TCRdb re-derived calls from the 5' RACE reads in MiXCR, one entry per CDR3 protein. The table has approximately 470,000 distinct CDR3 sequences, 12% to 15% seen once. These same data were also listed under a study on yellow fever vaccine responses in identical twins.

The sample was CD4+ T cells sorted from blood. The receptors come from a woman younger than 35 in good health. Each CDR3 is given with its conserved first and last residue. The D gene is left open where the match is weak. The size entry is marked missing in some rows and otherwise reads once, few, many or a size class.

V	D	size	length	J	DNA	CDR3
TRBV9	.	.	13	TRBJ2-1	TGTGCCAGCAGCGTCTCCCTTCACAATGAGCAGTTCTTC	CASSVSLHNEQFF
TRBV6-6	.	many	13	TRBJ1-1	TGTGCCAGCAGTTCCGGTGTCGGTCATGAAGCTTTCTTT	CASSSGVGHEAFF
TRBV7-6	TRBD2	.	13	TRBJ2-3	TGTGCCAGCAGCTCGGCCGGGGGGTATACGCAGTATTTT	CASSSAGGYTQYF
TRBV28	.	few	16	TRBJ2-3	TGTGCCAGCAGTTTAAGGTGGCGGATAGACACAGATACGCAGTATTTT	CASSLRWRIDTDTQYF
TRBV12-3/TRBV12-4	.	.	15	TRBJ2-7	TGTGCCAGCAGTTTAGGAGGGAGGAGCTCCTACGAGCAGTACTTC	CASSLGGRSSYEQYF
TRBV12-3/TRBV12-4	.	many	14	TRBJ1-1	TGTGCCAGCAAACAGGGAAACGGGAACACTGAAGCTTTCTTT	CASKQGNGNTEAFF
TRBV4-3	TRBD1	.	16	TRBJ2-5	TGCGCCAGCAGCCAAGGGACAGGGAGTCGGCAAGAGACCCAGTACTTC	CASSQGTGSRQETQYF
TRBV29-1	.	.	12	TRBJ1-2	TGCAGCGTTGAAGCAGGCCTCTATGGCTACACCTTC	CSVEAGLYGYTF
TRBV7-2	.	.	10	TRBJ2-3	TGTGCCAGTGGGGTGGATACGCAGTATTTT	CASGVDTQYF
TRBV12-3/TRBV12-4	.	.	13	TRBJ1-2	TGTGCCAGCAGTTGGGCCGTCACCTATGGCTACACCTTC	CASSWAVTYGYTF
TRBV27	.	few	14	TRBJ2-3	.	CASSLSLRDRPQYF
TRBV28	.	.	17	TRBJ2-5	TGTGCCAGCAGTCAGAAACAGTGGTTCCCGAACCAAGAGACCCAGTACTTC	CASSQKQWFPNQETQYF
TRBV29-1	.	.	13	TRBJ2-3	TGCAGCGTCAGACACCGGAACACAGATACGCAGTATTTT	CSVRHRNTDTQYF
TRBV10-3	TRBD1	few	14	TRBJ2-1	TGTGCCATCAGTGACGGACAGGGGGCCCATGAGCAGTTCTTC	CAISDGQGAHEQFF
TRBV6-1	TRBD1	.	16	TRBJ2-2	TGTGCCAGCAGCCGAGGACAGGGCGCGAACACCGGGGAGCTGTTTTTT	CASSRGQGANTGELFF
TRBV27	.	few	16	TRBJ2-3	TGTGCCAGCAGCTCCCAATTGACAGGACGGACAGATACGCAGTATTTT	CASSSQLTGRTDTQYF
TRBV3-1	.	many	15	TRBJ2-3	TGTGCCAGCAGAGAATGGGGAGGAAACCCAGATACGCAGTATTTT	CASREWGGNPDTQYF
TRBV2	.	few	13	TRBJ2-2	TGTGCCAGCAGTGAAGGAAGAACCGGGGAGCTGTTTTTT	CASSEGRTGELFF
TRBV10-3	.	few	11	TRBJ2-1	TGTGCCATCAGTGAGCTACAGGAGCAGTTCTTC	CAISELQEQFF
TRBV7-6	TRBD2	.	15	TRBJ2-3	TGTGCCAGCAGCTTAGAGCCTAGCGGGGGAGATACGCAGTATTTT	CASSLEPSGGDTQYF
TRBV11-2	TRBD2	.	21	TRBJ2-1	TGTGCCAGCAGCCCTCAGGCCCCGGGACTAGCGGCCGTCAGCTCCTACAATGAGCAGTTCTTC	CASSPQAPGLAAVSSYNEQFF
TRBV7-6	.	few	16	TRBJ2-1	TGTGCCAGCGGGGGAATTAGGGGTTCGGGCAGGGATGAGCAGTTCTTC	CASGGIRGSGRDEQFF
TRBV2	.	few	13	TRBJ2-7	TGTGCCAGCAGTGTAAACAGGGATCGCGAGCAGTACTTC	CASSVNRDREQYF
TRBV5-1	.	few	13	TRBJ2-7	TGCGCCAGCAGCTTGGAACTAGCCCTCGAGCAGTACTTC	CASSLELALEQYF